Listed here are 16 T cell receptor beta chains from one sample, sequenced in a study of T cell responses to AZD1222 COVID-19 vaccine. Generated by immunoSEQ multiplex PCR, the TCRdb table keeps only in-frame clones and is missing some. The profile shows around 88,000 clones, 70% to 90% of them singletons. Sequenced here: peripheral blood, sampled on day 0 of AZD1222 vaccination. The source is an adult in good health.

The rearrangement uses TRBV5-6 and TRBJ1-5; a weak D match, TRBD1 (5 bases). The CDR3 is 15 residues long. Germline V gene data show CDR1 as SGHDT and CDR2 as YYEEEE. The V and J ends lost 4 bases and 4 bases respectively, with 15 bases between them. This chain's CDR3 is CASSDIRRGNQPQHF. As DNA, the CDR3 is TGTGCCAGCAGCGACATAAGGAGGGGTAATCAGCCCCAGCATTTT.

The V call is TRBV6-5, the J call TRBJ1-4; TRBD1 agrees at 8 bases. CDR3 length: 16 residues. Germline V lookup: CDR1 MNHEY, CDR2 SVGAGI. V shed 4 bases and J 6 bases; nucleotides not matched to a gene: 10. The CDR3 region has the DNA TGTGCCAGCAGTTCGAAAACAGGGGGAGGGGATGAAAAACTGTTTTTT. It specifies CASSSKTGGGDEKLFF.

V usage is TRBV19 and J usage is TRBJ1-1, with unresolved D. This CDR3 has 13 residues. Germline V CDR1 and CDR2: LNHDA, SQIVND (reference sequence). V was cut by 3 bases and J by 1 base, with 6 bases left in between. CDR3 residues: CASSISGNTEAFF. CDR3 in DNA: TGTGCCAGTAGTATCTCCGGGAACACTGAAGCTTTCTTT.

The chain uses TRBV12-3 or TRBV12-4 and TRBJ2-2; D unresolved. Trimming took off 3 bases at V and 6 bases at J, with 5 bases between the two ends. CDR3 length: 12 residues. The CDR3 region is CASSLSPGELFF. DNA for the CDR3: TGTGCCAGCAGTTTGTCACCCGGGGAGCTGTTTTTT.

CDR3 DNA sequence: TGTGCCAGCAGCCCCCAGGGACGTGCGGTTTCTGGAAACACCATATATTTT. This translates into CASSPQGRAVSGNTIYF. This chain connects TRBV7-3 to TRBJ1-3; D perhaps matches TRBD1 (5 bases). The germline V gene has CDR1 SGHTA and CDR2 FQGTGA. V lost 5 bases and J lost 1, with 18 bases in between. The CDR3 covers 17 residues.

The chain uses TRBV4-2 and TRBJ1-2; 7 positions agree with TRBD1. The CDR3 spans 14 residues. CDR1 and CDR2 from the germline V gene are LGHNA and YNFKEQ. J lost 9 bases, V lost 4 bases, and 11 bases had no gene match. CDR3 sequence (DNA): TGTGCCAGCAGCCCAGGGGGAGGGTCGTCGAGCTACACCTTC. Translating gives CASSPGGGSSSYTF.

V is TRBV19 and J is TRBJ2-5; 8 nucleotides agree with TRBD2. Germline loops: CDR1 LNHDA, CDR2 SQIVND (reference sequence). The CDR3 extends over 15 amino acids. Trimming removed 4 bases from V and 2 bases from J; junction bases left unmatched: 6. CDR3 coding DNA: TGTGCCAGTAGTAACAGCGGGAGAGGGCAAGAGACCCAGTACTTC. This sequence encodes CASSNSGRGQETQYF.

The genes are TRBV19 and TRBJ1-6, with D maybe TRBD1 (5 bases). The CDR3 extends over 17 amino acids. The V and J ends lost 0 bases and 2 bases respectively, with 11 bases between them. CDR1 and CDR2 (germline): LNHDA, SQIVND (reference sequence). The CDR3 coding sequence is TGTGCCAGTAGTATAGATCGACAGAGAGCCTATAATTCACCCCTCCACTTT. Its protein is CASSIDRQRAYNSPLHF.

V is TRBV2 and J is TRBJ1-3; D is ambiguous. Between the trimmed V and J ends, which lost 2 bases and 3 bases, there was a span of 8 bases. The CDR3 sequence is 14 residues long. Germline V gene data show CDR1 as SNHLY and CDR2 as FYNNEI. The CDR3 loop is CASSEQGSGNTIYF. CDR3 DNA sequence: TGTGCCAGCAGTGAACAAGGGAGTGGAAACACCATATATTTT.

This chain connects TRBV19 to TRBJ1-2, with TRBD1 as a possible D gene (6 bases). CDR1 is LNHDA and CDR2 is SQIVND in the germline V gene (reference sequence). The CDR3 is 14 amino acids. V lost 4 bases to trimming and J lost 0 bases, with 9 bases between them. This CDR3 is CASSRDTTNYGYTF. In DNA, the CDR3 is TGTGCCAGTAGTAGGGACACGACTAACTATGGCTACACCTTC.

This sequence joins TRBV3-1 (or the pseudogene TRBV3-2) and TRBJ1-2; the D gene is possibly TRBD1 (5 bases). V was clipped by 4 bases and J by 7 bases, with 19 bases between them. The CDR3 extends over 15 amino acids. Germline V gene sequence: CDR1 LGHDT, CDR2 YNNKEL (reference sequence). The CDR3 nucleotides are TGTGCCAGCAGCCGAGGGACTTCCGGCCAAGGTGGCTACACCTTC. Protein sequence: CASSRGTSGQGGYTF.

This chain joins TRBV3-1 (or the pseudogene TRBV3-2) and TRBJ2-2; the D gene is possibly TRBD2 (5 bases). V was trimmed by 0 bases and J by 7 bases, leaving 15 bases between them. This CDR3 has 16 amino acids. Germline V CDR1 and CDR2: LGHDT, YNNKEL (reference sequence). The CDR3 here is CASSQEWGVSGGELFF. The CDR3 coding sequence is TGTGCCAGCAGCCAAGAATGGGGAGTCAGTGGCGGGGAGCTGTTTTTT.

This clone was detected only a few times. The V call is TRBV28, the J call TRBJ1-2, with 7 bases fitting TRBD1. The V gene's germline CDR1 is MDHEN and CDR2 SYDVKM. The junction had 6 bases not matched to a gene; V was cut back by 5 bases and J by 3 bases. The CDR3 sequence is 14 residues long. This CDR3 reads CASSTGTAHYGYTF. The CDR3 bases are TGTGCCAGCAGTACCGGGACAGCCCACTATGGCTACACCTTC.

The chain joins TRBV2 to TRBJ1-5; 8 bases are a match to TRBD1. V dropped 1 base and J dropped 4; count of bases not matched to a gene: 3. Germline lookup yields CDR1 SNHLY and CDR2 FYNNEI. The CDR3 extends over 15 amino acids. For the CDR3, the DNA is TGTGCCAGCAGTGAAGGTAACAGGGGGAATCAGCCCCAGCATTTT. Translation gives CASSEGNRGNQPQHF.

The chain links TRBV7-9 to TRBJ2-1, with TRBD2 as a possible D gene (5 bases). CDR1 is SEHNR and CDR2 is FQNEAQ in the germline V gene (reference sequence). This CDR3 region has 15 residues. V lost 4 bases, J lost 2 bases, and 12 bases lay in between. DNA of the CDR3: TGTGCCAGCAGCTCAAGGACTCCCGCCTACAATGAGCAGTTCTTC. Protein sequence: CASSSRTPAYNEQFF.

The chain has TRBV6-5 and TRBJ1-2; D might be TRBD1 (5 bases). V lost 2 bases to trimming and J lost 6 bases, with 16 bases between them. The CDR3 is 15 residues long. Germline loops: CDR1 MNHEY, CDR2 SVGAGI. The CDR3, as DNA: TGTGCCAGCAGTTACCAGCAGGGAAAGGAAAATGGCTACACCTTC. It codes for CASSYQQGKENGYTF.